This T cell receptor (beta chain) was profiled in a study of early T cells in non-severe SARS-CoV-2 infection (dated by TCRdb to the early 2020s). About the full investigation: Bulk RNA from unsorted whole blood was used for TCR sequencing, so alpha and beta chains could not be paired.

The research as a whole found: VDJdb matching was skewed toward anti-spike CD8 responses, so virus-specific expansions were likely underestimated and private and CD4 specificities were missed.

The receptor library was made with 5' RACE. TCRdb names NextSeq 500 as the instrument used. To correct for sequencing error and PCR bias, the TCR library protocol tagged individual cDNA molecules with unique molecular identifiers. Both TCR alpha and beta chains were sequenced, and tight co-correlation was observed between alpha and beta sequence abundances in each sample. The authors' analysis ran thus. Decombinator V4 was used to annotate TCR sequences for V gene, J gene and CDR3. Expanded TCRs were defined as changing significantly between any two time points under a Poisson model with p below 0.0001. TCR abundances were normalised to the total number of TCRs sequenced per sample and expressed as counts per million. MAIT TCRs were defined by TRAV1-2 paired with TRAJ12, TRAJ20 or TRAJ33, and iNKT TCRs by TRAV10 paired with TRAJ18. A search of VDJdb, accessed on 1 November 2021, was run for TCRs annotated to CMV, EBV and SARS-CoV-2, with TCRs annotated for multiple antigens excluded. TCRdb redid the processing of the public reads, applying fastp at Q25 and MiXCR, and retained in-frame beta chains. For every CDR3 protein sequence, its rows merge into one entry that carries the most common genes and DNA. TCRdb, not the original authors, processed these V and J calls. Within this sample are more than 55,000 distinct CDR3 sequences, with 13% of them counted one time only. The top ten clones comprise about 4.7% of the sample.

At least ten counts were recorded for this clonotype. No cognate antigen has been identified for it. No much larger clone exists at a distance of one base, and base qualities are not known. For CDR1 and CDR2, the germline V gene lists SNHLY and FYNNEI. V is cut by 2 bases and J by 3 bases, and the space between the germline ends is 10 bases. The CDR3 runs 14 amino acids, cysteine and phenylalanine included. Only the CDR3 region is kept as DNA, spanning 42 bases read in frame from base 1. This was a case-control study nested in a cohort of healthcare workers in London, UK, who had nasopharyngeal swab PCR tests and blood samples taken every week. Healthcare workers were enrolled in the week of the UK lockdown, from 23 to 31 March 2020, and were followed every week for up to roughly 15 weeks.

Sequences were obtained from whole blood. This receptor was identified in an adult who was a healthcare worker with PCR-confirmed SARS-CoV-2 infection or an uninfected control (not recorded which). The rearranged chain carries TRBV2 and TRBJ2-5; possibly the D gene is TRBD2, per 6 matching bases. The nucleotide sequence reads TGTGCCAGCAGTGAATTACGGGGGAAAGAGACCCAGTACTTC. Its protein product is CASSELRGKETQYF.